The source of this T cell receptor (beta chain) is a study of technical replicates of blood from several donors. The germline CDR1 and CDR2 sequences are MNHNS and SASEGT. CDR3 size: 17 residues. The V segment lost 4 bases and the J segment 3 bases; nucleotides outside the gene matches: 8. TCRdb's table, derived via immunoSEQ multiplex PCR, lists solely in-frame clones and lacks some. This sample carries roughly 87,000 clones, roughly 90% of them seen once, and the ten largest clones take under 0.5%. The chain recombines TRBV6-1 with TRBJ1-4; TRBD1 agrees at 10 bases. The TCR originated in a human donor in good health. The sequenced sample was T cells isolated from PBMCs. CDR3 nucleotide sequence: TGTGCCAGCAGTGTGGGGACAGGGGTCTCCGCTAATGAAAAACTGTTTTTT. Translated, it gives CASSVGTGVSANEKLFF.